This TCR beta chain is drawn from a study of blood T cell repertoires in COVID-19. About the study: Donors in the United States, Italy and Spain gave samples during acute or convalescent COVID-19. PBMCs, B-cell-depleted T cells, or T cells were the source of the cDNA or gDNA that made up the material.

Recruited during active infection, patients (from Seattle) were subsequently followed longitudinally. This clone was counted once. Source study methods: Estimation of nucleated cell counts was performed using reference gene primer amplification. Some clones are missing from TCRdb's copy, which holds only in-frame ones; the method was immunoSEQ multiplex PCR. That table supplies the V and J calls and clone size; D and trimming were determined from the DNA. This sample carries approximately 350,000 clones, 89% of them seen once, and the ten largest clones take around 3%. Trimming shortened V by 2 bases and J by 3 bases, and 19 bases separated the two germline ends. Germline CDR1 reads SEHNR; CDR2 reads FQNEAQ (reference sequence). CDR3 size: 17 residues.

The source of this sequence is a woman aged 25-40 years with COVID-19, enrolled during active disease. The chain couples TRBV7-9 to TRBJ2-5, with D possibly TRBD2 on 7 matching bases. The specimen was peripheral blood. This chain's CDR3 is CASSLTNREGWEETQYF. The CDR3 DNA reads as TGTGCCAGCAGCTTAACCAACAGGGAGGGGTGGGAAGAGACCCAGTACTTC.